The clone carrying this T cell receptor (beta chain) is large. TCRbeta libraries were built with three rounds of nested PCR, modified from ARM-PCR. TCRdb itself ran the multiplex PCR reads through MiXCR, one entry per CDR3 protein. The sample consists of about 110,000 distinct CDR3 sequences, about 61% of them appearing once. The CDR3 contains 15 residues. Germline values: CDR1 SGHAT, CDR2 FQDESV (reference sequence). V was cut by 2 bases and J by 7 bases, with 18 bases left in between. The data belong to a study of tumor and adjacent non-tumor tissue in lung cancer. This sample's RNA came from whole unsorted tissue. The normal lung tissue was taken more than 3 cm from the tumor edge.

What was sequenced was distant non-tumor lung tissue. The chain has TRBV11-1 and TRBJ2-7, with D perhaps TRBD1 (6 bases). This clonotype originated in a man in his 60s with non-small cell lung cancer. In nucleotides, the CDR3 is TGTGCCAGCAGCTTACTACAGGGCACTTTGAGGGAGCAGTACTTC. Protein sequence: CASSLLQGTLREQYF.